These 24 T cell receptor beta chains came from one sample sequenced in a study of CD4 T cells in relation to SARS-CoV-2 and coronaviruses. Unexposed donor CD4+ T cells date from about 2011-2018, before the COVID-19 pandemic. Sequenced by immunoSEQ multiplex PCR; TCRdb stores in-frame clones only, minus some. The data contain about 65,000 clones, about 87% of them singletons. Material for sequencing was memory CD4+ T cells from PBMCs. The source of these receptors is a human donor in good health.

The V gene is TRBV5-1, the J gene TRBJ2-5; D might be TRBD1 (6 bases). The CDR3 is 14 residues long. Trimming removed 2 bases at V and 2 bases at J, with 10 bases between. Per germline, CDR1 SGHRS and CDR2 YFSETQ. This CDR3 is CASSLMTGQETQYF. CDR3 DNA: TGCGCCAGCAGCTTAATGACAGGTCAAGAGACCCAGTACTTC.

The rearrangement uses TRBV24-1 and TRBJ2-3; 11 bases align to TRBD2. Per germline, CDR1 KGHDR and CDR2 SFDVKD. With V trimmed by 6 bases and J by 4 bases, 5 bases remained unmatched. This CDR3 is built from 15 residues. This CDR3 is CATSTSGSAPDTQYF. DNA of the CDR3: TGTGCCACCAGTACTAGCGGGAGCGCACCAGATACGCAGTATTTT.

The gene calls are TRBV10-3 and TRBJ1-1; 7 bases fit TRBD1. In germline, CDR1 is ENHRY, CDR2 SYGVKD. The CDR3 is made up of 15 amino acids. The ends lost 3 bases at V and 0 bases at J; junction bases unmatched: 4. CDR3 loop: CAISDPGQLNTEAFF. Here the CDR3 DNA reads TGTGCCATCAGTGACCCGGGACAGCTGAACACTGAAGCTTTCTTT.

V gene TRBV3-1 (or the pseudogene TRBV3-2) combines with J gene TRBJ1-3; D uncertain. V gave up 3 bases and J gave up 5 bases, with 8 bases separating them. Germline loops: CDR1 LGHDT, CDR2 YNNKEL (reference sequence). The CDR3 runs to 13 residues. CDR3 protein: CASSQGMRNTIYF. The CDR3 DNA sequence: TGTGCCAGCAGCCAGGGGATGAGAAACACCATATATTTT.

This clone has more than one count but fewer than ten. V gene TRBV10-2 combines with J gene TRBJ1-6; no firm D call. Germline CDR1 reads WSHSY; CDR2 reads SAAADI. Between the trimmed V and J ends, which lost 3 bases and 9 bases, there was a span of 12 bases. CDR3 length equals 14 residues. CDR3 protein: CASSDGVPPSPLHF. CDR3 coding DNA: TGCGCCAGCAGTGACGGGGTTCCACCTTCACCCCTCCACTTT.

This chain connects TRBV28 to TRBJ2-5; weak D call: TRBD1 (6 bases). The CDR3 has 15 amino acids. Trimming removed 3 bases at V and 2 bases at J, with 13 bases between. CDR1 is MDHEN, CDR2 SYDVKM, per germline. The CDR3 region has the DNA TGTGCCAGCAGTTTCCGGACAACAGGGCAAGAGACCCAGTACTTC. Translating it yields CASSFRTTGQETQYF. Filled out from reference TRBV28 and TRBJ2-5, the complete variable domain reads DVKVTQSSRYLVKRTGEKVFLECVQDMDHENMFWYRQDPGLGLRLIYFSYDVKMKEKGDIPEGYSVSREKKERFSLILESASTNQTSMYLCASSFRTTGQETQYFGPGTRLLVL.

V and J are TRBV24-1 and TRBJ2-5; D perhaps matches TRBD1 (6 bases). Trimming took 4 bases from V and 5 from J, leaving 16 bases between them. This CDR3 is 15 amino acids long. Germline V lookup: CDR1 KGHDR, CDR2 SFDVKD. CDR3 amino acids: CATSDPDRRGETQYF. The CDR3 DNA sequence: TGTGCCACCAGTGACCCGGACAGAAGGGGTGAGACCCAGTACTTC.

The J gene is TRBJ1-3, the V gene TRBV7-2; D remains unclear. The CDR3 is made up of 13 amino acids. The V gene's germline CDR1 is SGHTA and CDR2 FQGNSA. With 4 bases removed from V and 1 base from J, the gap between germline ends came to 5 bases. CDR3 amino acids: CASSSVSGNTIYF. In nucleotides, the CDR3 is TGTGCCAGCAGCTCCGTTTCTGGAAACACCATATATTTT.

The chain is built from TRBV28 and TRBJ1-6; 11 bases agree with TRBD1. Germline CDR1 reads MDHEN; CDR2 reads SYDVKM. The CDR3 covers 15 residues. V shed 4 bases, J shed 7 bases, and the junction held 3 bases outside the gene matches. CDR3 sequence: CASSSGQGANSPLHF. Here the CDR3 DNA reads TGTGCCAGCAGTTCCGGACAGGGGGCAAATTCACCCCTCCACTTT.

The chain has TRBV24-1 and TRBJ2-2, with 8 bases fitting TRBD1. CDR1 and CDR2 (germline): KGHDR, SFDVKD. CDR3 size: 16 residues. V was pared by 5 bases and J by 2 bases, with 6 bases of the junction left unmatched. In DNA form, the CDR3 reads TGTGCCACCAGTGCTGCAGGGGGCCCTAACACCGGGGAGCTGTTTTTT. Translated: CATSAAGGPNTGELFF.

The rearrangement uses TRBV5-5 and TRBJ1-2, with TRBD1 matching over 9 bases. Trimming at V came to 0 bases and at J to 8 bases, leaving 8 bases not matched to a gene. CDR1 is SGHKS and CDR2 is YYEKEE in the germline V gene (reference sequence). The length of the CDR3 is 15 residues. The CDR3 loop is CASSLVYRGPGGYTF. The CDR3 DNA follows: TGTGCCAGCAGCTTGGTCTACAGGGGGCCGGGCGGCTACACCTTC.

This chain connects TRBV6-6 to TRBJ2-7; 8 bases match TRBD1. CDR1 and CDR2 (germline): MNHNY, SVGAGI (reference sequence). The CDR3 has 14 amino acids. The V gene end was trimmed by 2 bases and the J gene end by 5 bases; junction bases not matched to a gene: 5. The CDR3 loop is CASSYGQGRDEQYF. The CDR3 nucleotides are TGTGCCAGCAGTTACGGACAGGGTCGGGACGAGCAGTACTTC.

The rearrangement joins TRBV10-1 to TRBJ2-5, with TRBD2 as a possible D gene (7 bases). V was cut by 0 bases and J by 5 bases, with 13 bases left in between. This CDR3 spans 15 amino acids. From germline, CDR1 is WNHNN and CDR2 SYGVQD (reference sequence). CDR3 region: CASSESRGGLETQYF. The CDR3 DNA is TGCGCCAGCAGTGAGTCGAGGGGGGGATTGGAGACCCAGTACTTC.

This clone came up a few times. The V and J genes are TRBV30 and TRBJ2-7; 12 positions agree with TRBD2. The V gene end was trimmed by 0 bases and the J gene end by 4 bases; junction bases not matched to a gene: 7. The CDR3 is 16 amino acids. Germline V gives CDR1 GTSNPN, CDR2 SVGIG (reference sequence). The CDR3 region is CAWSVVRTSGMYEQYF. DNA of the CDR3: TGTGCCTGGAGTGTCGTGAGGACTAGCGGGATGTACGAGCAGTACTTC. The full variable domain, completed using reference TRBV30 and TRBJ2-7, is SQTIHQWPATLVQPVGSPLSLECTVEGTSNPNLYWYRQAAGRGLQLLFYSVGIGQISSEVPQNLSASRPQDRQFILSSKKLLLSDSGFYLCAWSVVRTSGMYEQYFGPGTRLTVT.

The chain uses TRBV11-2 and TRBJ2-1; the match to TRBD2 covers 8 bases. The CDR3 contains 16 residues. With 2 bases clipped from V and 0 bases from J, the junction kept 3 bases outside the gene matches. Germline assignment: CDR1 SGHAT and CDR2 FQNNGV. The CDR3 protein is CASSLTGGVSYNEQFF. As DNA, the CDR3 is TGTGCCAGCAGCTTAACGGGGGGGGTCTCCTACAATGAGCAGTTCTTC.

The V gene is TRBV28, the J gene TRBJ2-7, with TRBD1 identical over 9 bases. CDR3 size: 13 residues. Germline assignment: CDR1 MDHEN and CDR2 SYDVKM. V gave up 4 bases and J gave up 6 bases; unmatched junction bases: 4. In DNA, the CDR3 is TGTGCCAGCAGTTCGGGACAGGGTGGCGAGCAGTACTTC. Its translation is CASSSGQGGEQYF.

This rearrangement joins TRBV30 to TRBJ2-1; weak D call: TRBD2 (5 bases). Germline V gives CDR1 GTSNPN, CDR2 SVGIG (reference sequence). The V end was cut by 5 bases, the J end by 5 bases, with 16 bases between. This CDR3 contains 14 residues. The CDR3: CAWDPGLANNEQFF. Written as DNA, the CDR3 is TGTGCCTGGGATCCTGGACTGGCTAACAATGAGCAGTTCTTC.

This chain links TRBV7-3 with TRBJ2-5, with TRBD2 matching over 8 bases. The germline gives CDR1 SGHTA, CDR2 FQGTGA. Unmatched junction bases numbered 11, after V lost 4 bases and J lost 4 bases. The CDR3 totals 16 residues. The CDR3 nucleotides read TGTGCCAGCAGCTCCCGCCCGGGGGGGGTGGGAGAGACCCAGTACTTC. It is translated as CASSSRPGGVGETQYF.

The CDR3 spells CASTASGKETQYF. The CDR3 DNA reads TGTGCCAGCACTGCTAGCGGGAAAGAGACCCAGTACTTC. V gene TRBV2 combines with J gene TRBJ2-5; 9 nucleotides align to TRBD2. V shed 7 bases, J shed 3 bases, and the junction held 3 bases outside the gene matches. Germline values: CDR1 SNHLY, CDR2 FYNNEI. The CDR3 totals 13 residues. Full variable domain (remainder filled in from reference TRBV2 and TRBJ2-5): EPEVTQTPSHQVTQMGQEVILRCVPISNHLYFYWYRQILGQKVEFLVSFYNNEISEKSEIFDDQFSVERPDGSNFTLKIRSTKLEDSAMYFCASTASGKETQYFGPGTRLLVL.

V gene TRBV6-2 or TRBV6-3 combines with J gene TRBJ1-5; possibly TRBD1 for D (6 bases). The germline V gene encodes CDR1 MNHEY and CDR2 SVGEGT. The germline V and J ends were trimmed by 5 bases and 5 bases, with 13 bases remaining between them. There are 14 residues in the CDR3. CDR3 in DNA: TGTGCCAGCAGTAGGGGGGCGCCAGATCAGCCCCAGCATTTT. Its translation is CASSRGAPDQPQHF.

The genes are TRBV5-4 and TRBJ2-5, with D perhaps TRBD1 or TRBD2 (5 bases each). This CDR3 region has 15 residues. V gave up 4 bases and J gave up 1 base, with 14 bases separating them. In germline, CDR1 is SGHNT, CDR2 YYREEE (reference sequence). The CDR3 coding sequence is TGTGCCAGCAGCCTTTTCCCCGGGACCCAAGAGACCCAGTACTTC. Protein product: CASSLFPGTQETQYF.

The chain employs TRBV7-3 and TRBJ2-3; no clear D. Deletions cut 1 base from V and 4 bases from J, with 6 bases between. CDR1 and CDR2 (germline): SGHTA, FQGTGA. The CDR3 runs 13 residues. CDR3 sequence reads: CASSLRGSDTQYF. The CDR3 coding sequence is TGTGCCAGCAGCTTAAGAGGTTCAGATACGCAGTATTTT.

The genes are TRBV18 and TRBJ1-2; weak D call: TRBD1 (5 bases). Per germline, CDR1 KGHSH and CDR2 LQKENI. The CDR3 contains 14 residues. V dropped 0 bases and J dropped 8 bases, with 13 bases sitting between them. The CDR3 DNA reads TGTGCCAGCTCACCACCTTCCAGGGAGAGGGGCTACACCTTC. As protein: CASSPPSRERGYTF.

The CDR3 region has the DNA TGTGCCACCAGTGATTCGGCCGCCCCAGGCACCTACGAGCAGTACTTC. It is translated as CATSDSAAPGTYEQYF. The chain joins TRBV24-1 to TRBJ2-7, with no clear D. Trimming pared 2 bases from V and 2 bases from J, leaving 15 bases between. The CDR3 extends over 16 amino acids. CDR1 and CDR2 from the germline V gene are KGHDR and SFDVKD.